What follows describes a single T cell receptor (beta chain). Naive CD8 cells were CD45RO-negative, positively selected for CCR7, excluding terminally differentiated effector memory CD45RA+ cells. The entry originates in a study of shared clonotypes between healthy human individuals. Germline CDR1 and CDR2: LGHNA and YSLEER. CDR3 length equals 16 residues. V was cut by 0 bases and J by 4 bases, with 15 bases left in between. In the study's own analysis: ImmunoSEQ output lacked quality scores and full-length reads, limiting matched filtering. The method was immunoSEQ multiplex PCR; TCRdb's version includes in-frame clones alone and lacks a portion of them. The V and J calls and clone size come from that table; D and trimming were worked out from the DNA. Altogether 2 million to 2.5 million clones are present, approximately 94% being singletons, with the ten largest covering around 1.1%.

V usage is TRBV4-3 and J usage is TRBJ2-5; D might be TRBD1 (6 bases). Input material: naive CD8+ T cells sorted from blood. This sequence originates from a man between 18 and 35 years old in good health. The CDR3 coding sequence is TGCGCCAGCAGCCAAGATCTAACAGGGAAATTAGAGACCCAGTACTTC. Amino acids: CASSQDLTGKLETQYF.